The clone carrying this TCR beta chain was seen once. The entry originates in a study of blood T cell repertoires in COVID-19. Study-level information: The United States, Italy and Spain supplied acute and convalescent COVID-19 samples.

Here immunoSEQ multiplex PCR was the method, and the copy in TCRdb shows in-frame clones only, minus some. The sample lists 250,000 to 350,000 clones, more than 70% occurring once. Material: peripheral blood. The receptor's source is a woman aged 50 to 60 who had recovered from COVID-19.

CDR3 sequence (DNA): TGTGCCAGCAGCCGTGGACTAGCGGGGGTTCAAAGCTCCTACAATGAGCAGTTCTTC. Translated, it gives CASSRGLAGVQSSYNEQFF. The V and J genes are TRBV5-4 and TRBJ2-1; TRBD2 matches 13 bases. With V trimmed by 4 bases and J by 0 bases, 10 bases remained unmatched. Germline V gene sequence: CDR1 SGHNT, CDR2 YYREEE (reference sequence). This CDR3 is 19 amino acids long.